Shown below are 9 T cell receptor beta chains from a single sample sequenced in a study of CD8 T cells in Susac syndrome. RNA, at roughly 0.45 to 1 ug, was reverse transcribed with random hexamers. TCRdb reanalysed the immunoSEQ multiplex PCR reads using MiXCR and keeps one entry per CDR3 protein. The data contain around 130,000 distinct CDR3 sequences, about 90% of them singletons. What was sequenced was CD8+ T cells from PBMCs. Receptors originate from a human donor with multiple sclerosis.

The rearrangement joins TRBV6-2 or TRBV6-3 to TRBJ2-3, with a tentative D call TRBD2 (5 bases). V was trimmed by 8 bases and J by 6 bases, leaving 18 bases between them. The CDR3 consists of 14 residues. From germline, CDR1 is MNHEY and CDR2 SVGEGT. CDR3 residues: CASGRASPGDTQYF. The CDR3 nucleotides read TGTGCCAGCGGGCGGGCCTCCCCGGGGGATACGCAGTATTTT.

The V gene is TRBV2, the J gene TRBJ2-7; D might be TRBD2 (6 bases). The germline V gene has CDR1 SNHLY and CDR2 FYNNEI. This CDR3 spans 13 amino acids. With 7 bases removed from V and 3 bases from J, the gap between germline ends came to 13 bases. The DNA for the CDR3 is TGTGCCAGCACCCCTAGCGTCGACTACGAGCAGTACTTC. Translation: CASTPSVDYEQYF.

The V call is TRBV7-3, the J call TRBJ2-7; 11 bases agree with TRBD2. The CDR3 is made up of 14 amino acids. V trimming: 5 bases; J trimming: 0 bases; junction bases outside the gene matches: 0. Germline V gene data show CDR1 as SGHTA and CDR2 as FQGTGA. The CDR3 DNA follows: TGTGCCAGCAGCACTAGCGGGAGCTCCTACGAGCAGTACTTC. This gives the protein CASSTSGSSYEQYF.

The chain links TRBV27 to TRBJ2-1; unclear D gene. Germline CDR1 is MNHEY and CDR2 is SMNVEV (reference sequence). With 5 bases removed from V and 3 bases from J, the gap between germline ends came to 11 bases. The CDR3 totals 14 residues. The CDR3 protein is CASSPDRIYNEQFF. For the CDR3, the DNA is TGTGCCAGCAGTCCCGACCGAATCTACAATGAGCAGTTCTTC.

This clonotype showed up just once. CDR3 region: CASSLEWAGVSQETQYF. The CDR3 DNA sequence: TGTGCCAGCAGCTTGGAATGGGCAGGGGTCAGCCAAGAGACCCAGTACTTC. The chain has TRBV5-6 and TRBJ2-5; possible D gene TRBD1, 6 bases. The CDR3 totals 17 residues. The germline V gene has CDR1 SGHDT and CDR2 YYEEEE. Trimming removed 0 bases at V and 1 base at J, with 16 bases between. Together with reference TRBV5-6 and TRBJ2-5, the CDR3 gives the full variable domain: DAGVTQSPTHLIKTRGQQVTLRCSPKSGHDTVSWYQQALGQGPQFIFQYYEEEERQRGNFPDRFSGHQFPNYSSELNVNALLLGDSALYLCASSLEWAGVSQETQYFGPGTRLLVL.

The CDR3 nucleotides read TGCAGCGTGGACGGCGTTGAGCAGCACGAGCAGTACTTC. Protein product: CSVDGVEQHEQYF. V is TRBV29-1 and J is TRBJ2-7; D is unclear. Between the trimmed V and J ends, which lost 6 bases and 5 bases, there was a span of 17 bases. The CDR3 runs to 13 residues. Germline V lookup: CDR1 SQVTM, CDR2 ANQGSEA.

This chain joins TRBV15 and TRBJ1-2; 8 bases are a match to TRBD1. V was pared by 3 bases and J by 3 bases, with 3 bases of the junction left unmatched. Germline V gene data show CDR1 as LNHNV and CDR2 as YYDKDF (reference sequence). This CDR3 spans 14 amino acids. The chain's CDR3 is CATSRDREDYGYTF. The CDR3 region has the DNA TGTGCCACCAGCAGGGACAGGGAGGACTATGGCTACACCTTC.

The gene calls are TRBV15 and TRBJ1-5, with a possible D match to TRBD1 (6 bases). The V and J ends lost 5 bases and 6 bases respectively, with 14 bases between them. Germline V gives CDR1 LNHNV, CDR2 YYDKDF (reference sequence). The CDR3 covers 14 residues. CDR3 nucleotides: TGTGCCACCAGCCAAGGGGGGTCGGGTCAGCCCCAGCATTTT. Its protein product is CATSQGGSGQPQHF.

V usage is TRBV6-2 or TRBV6-3 and J usage is TRBJ2-7, with 10 bases matching TRBD1. V lost 10 bases, J lost 3 bases, and 3 bases stayed unmatched. CDR3 size: 12 residues. CDR1 MNHEY and CDR2 SVGEGT come from the germline V gene. CDR3 loop: CATDRGDYEQYF. As DNA, the CDR3 is TGTGCCACGGACAGGGGGGACTACGAGCAGTACTTC.